This entry concerns a single T cell receptor beta chain. PCR was performed a second time for roughly 7 to 11 cycles using a sample-barcoded 5' primer and a J-beta primer mix. One entry per CDR3 protein, called by TCRdb with MiXCR from the 5' RACE reads. In the table there are about a million distinct CDR3 sequences, around 54% of which are singletons. The sample belongs to a study of blood T cells in healthy people across ages. The CDR3 consists of 14 residues. V dropped 6 bases and J dropped 0; count of bases not matched to a gene: 4. This rearrangement joins TRBV12-3 or TRBV12-4 to TRBJ1-2; 7 bases are shared with TRBD1. Sequencing was performed on blood. This receptor was obtained from a woman aged 55-70 years in good health. The CDR3 nucleotides are TGTGCCAGCAGACCCACAGGGGCTAACTATGGCTACACCTTC. Its protein is CASRPTGANYGYTF.